This is a list of T cell receptor beta chains from one sample in a study of blood T cell repertoires in COVID-19. Clones were sequenced by immunoSEQ multiplex PCR, and TCRdb holds only the in-frame ones, with some missing. The data hold 130,000 or so clones, with roughly 80% observed a single time. The sequenced sample consisted of peripheral blood. These receptors all stem from a woman older than 75 with acute or convalescent COVID-19. Each CDR3 is given with its conserved first and last residue.

v_call,j_call,cdr3_aa
TRBV19,TRBJ1-5,CASSTGSNQPQHF
TRBV6-1,TRBJ2-3,CASSESPGLAHTQYF
TRBV5-1,TRBJ2-2,CASSLVAGWNTGELFF
TRBV19,TRBJ2-1,CASSVSNDNQFF
TRBV7-9,TRBJ2-5,CASSRYRSFQETQYF
TRBV5-8,TRBJ1-1,CASSLVAKADTEAFF
TRBV7-9,TRBJ1-4,CASSKNGGRNEKLFF
TRBV7-9,TRBJ1-2,CASSSTGGGLYGYTF
TRBV6-2/TRBV6-3,TRBJ1-5,CASSHDRVDSNQPQHF
TRBV30,TRBJ1-2,CAWRGGDHGGYTF
TRBV7-2,TRBJ2-1,CASSGLAGDGPQFF
TRBV19,TRBJ2-4,CASSMLGGAKNIQYF
TRBV10-3,TRBJ1-5,CAISATSRTGPSGRAQHF
TRBV6-5,TRBJ1-5,CASSPRAGQPQHF
TRBV5-1,TRBJ2-2,CASSAWDRESTGELFF
TRBV11-2,TRBJ2-7,CASSLVSGRYEQYF
TRBV25-1,TRBJ1-6,CASGTVYNSPLHF
TRBV6-5,TRBJ2-2,CASNRQGNTGELFF
TRBV21-1,TRBJ1-1,CASSKVAGEGTEAFF
TRBV5-1,TRBJ2-1,CASSLGSSYNEQFF
TRBV20-1,TRBJ1-1,CSASPPGQGLEAFF
TRBV6-2/TRBV6-3,TRBJ2-2,CASSYLVNTGELFF
TRBV4-3,TRBJ2-1,CASSQEVGGRWNEQFF
TRBV14,TRBJ2-2,CASSPTGTGELFF
TRBV3-1/TRBV3-2,TRBJ2-7,CARSGGDTGHEQYF
TRBV6-5,TRBJ2-7,CASSYTQGAYEQYF
TRBV14,TRBJ2-3,CASSQVQGSLTDTQYF
TRBV7-2,TRBJ1-2,CASSRGNQGRGYGYTF